This TCR beta chain derives from a study of glioma-infiltrating T cells. Using RNA template, CDR3s of TCR alpha and beta were amplified with iRepertoire arm-PCR. TCRdb itself ran the multiplex PCR reads through MiXCR, one entry per CDR3 protein. The sample shows approximately 400,000 distinct CDR3 sequences, around 45% of them seen only once. The CDR3 has 15 amino acids. Germline-derived CDR1 and CDR2 are DFQATT and SNEGSKA (reference sequence). The V gene end was trimmed by 0 bases and the J gene end by 4 bases; junction bases not matched to a gene: 6. V usage is TRBV20-1 and J usage is TRBJ1-3; 7 bases are a match to TRBD1. Source material: glioma tissue, nonneoplastic brain tissue, or PBMCs (not recorded which). This clonotype originated in a human donor with low-grade glioma or glioblastoma, undergoing nonglioma brain surgery, or in good health (not recorded which). Here the CDR3 DNA reads TGCAGTGCTAGAGACCCAGGGGGACGGGGAAACACCATATATTTT. Amino acid sequence: CSARDPGGRGNTIYF.